This T cell receptor beta chain was sequenced for a study of cytomegalovirus exposure and HLA in healthy donors (dated by TCRdb to about 2017). Regarding the complete study: In an earlier analysis of roughly 590 of the donors, 250 to 350 Gb of sequence data and 100 million or so unique TCR beta sequences from roughly 190 million T cells were reported. Roughly 300 gigabases of sequencing data and around 90 million unique TCR sequences made up an early release that covered approximately 700 HLA-typed donors. Of the 300 to 500 genotyped donors, 75% to 85% were placed in the genetic ancestry cluster associated with self-reported Caucasian donors. The aim of the study was to test whether cataloging public T cell receptors could identify signatures of past pathogen exposure. The study profiled the T cell repertoires of hundreds of subjects by immunosequencing and related them to cytomegalovirus serostatus. In addition to the first cohort of hundreds of subjects, a separate validation cohort of around 110 different subjects was used. High-throughput TCR immunosequencing, statistical association of individual TCRs with disease status, and machine learning were combined to predict cytomegalovirus infection status. To study patterns of TCR occurrence, a later analysis re-analyzed previously published TCR beta repertoires from 666 donors and added high-resolution HLA genotyping. Rather than drawing on any new phenotypic data, the later analysis identified candidate immune exposures from TCR beta sequences and the way those sequences occurred across donors. An earlier analysis of roughly 600 of the donors used high-throughput TCR beta sequencing to judge whether each TCR beta V gene segment behaved as functional or pseudogenic. Donor age, sex, ethnicity and CMV serostatus were compiled together with the repertoire data. A later genetic analysis used genome-wide SNP genotypes for about 60% of the 666 donors, treating that subset as a discovery cohort. Every discovery cohort repertoire had been produced on one sequencing platform. HLA typing included class I and class II loci at four-digit resolution. Typing coverage differed by locus: A, B, C, DRB1 and DQB1 were typed in about 629-630 donors, DQA1 in approximately 520, DPA1 in some 600, and DPB1 in just under 490. Because of strong linkage in the cohort, four to six DR-DQ haplotypes were treated as single units for association and clustering. On average, roughly 200,000 unique TCR beta nucleotide sequences were sequenced per donor among about 400 genotyped donors of the cohort, with 15% to 20% of those sequences being non-productive.

The cohort comprised under 700 healthy bone marrow donors. All cohort members were sampled while nominally healthy, although unrecorded immune exposures were likely present. The donor tested CMV seropositive, placing the donor among the 250 to 350 seropositive members of the cohort. Each donor provided a peripheral blood sample, and peripheral blood mononuclear cells were used for TCR beta sequencing. Genomic DNA was extracted from the blood cell samples with the Qiagen DNeasy Blood Extraction Kit. The method behind the library was the immunoSEQ multiplex PCR assay. For the multiplex PCR, a mixture combining 60 forward primers for TCR Vbeta segments and 13 reverse primers for TCR Jbeta segments was used. The CDR3 region of rearranged TCR beta genes was amplified from genomic DNA by a multiplex PCR assay. The Illumina HiSeq System was used to sequence the amplified TCR beta libraries as 87-base-pair reads. In the authors' own workflow: In a later analysis, some 80 million unique TCR beta chains were counted across the roughly 670 repertoires, and roughly 9.9 million of these chains were shared by at least two donors. A nearest-neighbor algorithm error-corrected the raw reads and collapsed the reads into unique sequences, merging closely related sequences to remove PCR and sequencing errors. V, D and J gene segments were assigned by aligning CDR3 sequences to IMGT reference sequences. For a sequence to be retained, a match of at least six nucleotides to both a V gene segment and a J gene segment was required. A rearrangement was called productive if the CDR3 had no stop codons and remained in frame with V and J, and every other rearrangement was called non-productive. CDR3 was defined by IMGT convention, running from the second conserved V-encoded cysteine to the conserved J-encoded phenylalanine. Sequences without an unambiguous match to a single V gene segment were excluded from the earlier analysis of 587 of the donors. In an earlier analysis of approximately 590 of the donors, V segments were called functional above 56.7% productive rearrangements and were called segregating when the between-donor standard deviation exceeded 5%. A statistical classification framework was built to diagnose cytomegalovirus status from the catalog of TCR beta chain sequences. A later analysis assigned V and J genes by comparing TCR nucleotide sequences with IMGT/GENE-DB human TR gene sequences. Using the TCRdist pipeline, a later analysis assigned CDR3 sequences along with most-parsimonious VDJ recombination scenarios. In a later analysis, each TCR beta chain was defined by its CDR3 amino acid sequence together with its V-gene family, and reads lacking a unique V-gene family were excluded. As a way to deal with suspected cross-contamination and a sequencing artifact, a later analysis dropped 450 to 600 nucleotide sequences that were highly shared and had low generation probability. For each public chain, a later analysis derived a clonal expansion index from normalized ranks of inferred template counts within each repertoire. Generation probabilities in a later analysis came from a VDJ recombination model fitted to out-of-frame rearrangements, and those results were checked against IGoR. In a later analysis, TCR-TCR, TCR-HLA and TCR-CMV co-occurrence was scored with hypergeometric tests, and a repertoire-size bias correction was applied to TCR pairs. False discovery rates were estimated in a later analysis by permuting HLA or CMV assignments 20 times. In a later analysis, co-occurring TCRs were grouped using DBSCAN, and TCRdist sequence similarity was added for clustering within HLA-allele-positive subsets. Repertoires with fewer than 30,000 or more than 120,000 public chains, plus five repertoires with anomalous nucleotide sharing, were excluded from co-occurrence clustering. TCRdb took over this immuneACCESS table, retaining in-frame rearrangements with V and J assigned. Such tables are incomplete; in checked studies, under half of the missing clones stem from an unresolved V gene, and the remainder is unexplained. Clone size and V and J calls were adopted from that table, with D and trimming inferred from the DNA. This sample comprises 150,000 to 250,000 clones, around 74% of them detected only once. The ten biggest clones cover approximately 1.5% of the sample.

Study-wide findings and limitations: A later analysis associated about 18,000 TCR beta sequences with specific HLA alleles at a false discovery rate of 0.05. In a later genetic analysis, fewer N-insertions in productive TCRs were reported among donors in an Asian-associated ancestry cluster than the 666-donor mean. Linkage disequilibrium might explain the correlated functional status among segregating V segments, but an unknown experimental factor could not be ruled out. Because the 87-base-pair reads could not distinguish some IMGT-functional V segments, including TRBV6-2 and TRBV6-3, those segments were excluded. For the cohort, immune exposure information was limited to CMV serostatus. A cluster of highly shared sequence variants was judged likely to be a technical artifact of the sequencing pipeline. A few of the identified cytomegalovirus-associated TCR beta chains were confirmed in vitro to be specific for cytomegalovirus antigens. Because HLA typing was missing for some donors at each locus, association tests included only the typed subset. In a later genetic analysis, a missense DCLRE1C variant was associated with V-gene and J-gene trimming of TCR beta chains, and the association was replicated in an independent cohort. Presence/absence analyses assumed roughly uniform sequencing depth across donors, an assumption that may not hold. The authors suggested that the approach could potentially be extended to other disease states and immunological phenotypes. While some public TCRs were present in many individuals, most TCR sequences turned up only very rarely across donors. In a later analysis, HLA-associated TCR beta chains were found to be more clonally expanded and to have lower generation probabilities than equally common non-associated chains. A further reported finding was that TCR beta sequences accurately predicted the HLA-A and HLA-B alleles for most subjects in the first cohort. According to a later analysis, TCR association rates differed among HLA loci, with DRB1 alleles showing the most associated TCRs and HLA-C alleles showing the fewest. In a later analysis, most CMV-associated TCR beta chains were found to appear HLA-restricted, with HLA associations seemingly driven largely by CMV exposure. When HLA alleles, especially DR and DQ, strongly co-occurred, TCR associations were difficult to assign to individual alleles. In this cohort, only TCR beta chains were sequenced, and detectable features were limited by the absence of alpha or paired-chain data. Because counts were too low, seventeen rarely observed V segments, including chromosome 9 orphons, were excluded from the earlier analysis of roughly 580 of the donors. In a later analysis, several top co-occurrence clusters were reported to appear linked to parvovirus B19, influenza, CMV and Epstein-Barr virus. A total of about 180 TCR beta chains were listed by the study as associated with cytomegalovirus. The classifier was reported to diagnose cytomegalovirus status with high specificity and sensitivity in both the original and validation cohorts. Broadly in line with IMGT annotations, most TCR beta V segments showed up in productive rearrangements about 87% or about 30% of the time in an earlier analysis of approximately 640 of the donors.

Reading from cysteine to phenylalanine, the CDR3 counts 15 amino acids. The read is trimmed to its CDR3 DNA, 45 bases read in frame from base 1. CDR1 and CDR2 are read off the germline V gene (reference sequence) as LNHDA and SQIVND. Trimming removed 4 bases from V and 0 bases from J, leaving 11 bases between the germline ends. Remarks on this clone: The antigen this receptor binds is unknown. No clone much larger than this one lies a single base away; base qualities are absent.

The specimen was PBMCs. The receptor comes from a girl aged 10 to 17 in good health and CMV-seropositive. This chain joins TRBV19 to TRBJ2-3, with the D segment identity uncertain. In nucleotide form, the sequence is TGTGCCAGTAGTACCGTACACCGTAGCACAGATACGCAGTATTTT. Protein translation: CASSTVHRSTDTQYF.